The 27 T cell receptor beta chains below come from one sample, sequenced in a study of molecular identifiers for immune sequencing clone quantification. TCRdb re-analysed the PCR reads in MiXCR, keeping a single row per CDR3 protein. The table includes more than 95,000 distinct CDR3 sequences, roughly 26% detected once. The sample consisted of naive CD8+ T cells from blood, with Jurkat cell RNA spiked in. Documented subset: FACS-sorted CD8+CD4-CCR7+CD45RA+ naive T cells. The receptors originated from a human donor in good health. Some libraries in this study had Jurkat cell RNA spiked in.

This clonotype was seen more than once but under ten times. The rearrangement joins TRBV20-1 to TRBJ2-1; 9 nucleotides agree with TRBD2. This CDR3 is 14 amino acids long. Germline trimming cut 3 bases from V and 5 bases from J; bases unmatched to any gene: 5. The germline V gene encodes CDR1 DFQATT and CDR2 SNEGSKA (reference sequence). The CDR3 nucleotides are TGCAGTGCTAGCGCCAGCGGGAGGAACAATGAGCAGTTCTTC. As protein: CSASASGRNNEQFF.

This clonotype has ten or more counts. The CDR3 loop is CSAADRIAIYEQFF. The CDR3 region has the DNA TGCAGTGCTGCGGACAGGATCGCAATCTATGAGCAGTTCTTC. The chain carries TRBV20-1 and TRBJ2-1, with 7 positions matching TRBD1. Germline V gene sequence: CDR1 DFQATT, CDR2 SNEGSKA (reference sequence). V lost 5 bases to trimming and J lost 8 bases; unmatched junction nucleotides: 12. The CDR3 consists of 14 residues.

As for this clonotype: One junction end does not reproduce the germline sequence, and a read error may be involved. The chain has TRBV28 and TRBJ2-7, with 9 positions matching TRBD1. Germline CDR1 and CDR2: MDHEN and SYDVKM. The CDR3 is 14 residues long. The CDR3 spells CASSFDRGIDEQCF. Written as DNA, the CDR3 is TGTGCCAGCAGTTTCGACAGGGGGATCGACGAGCAGTGCTTC.

As regards this clonotype: A much larger clone sits a single nucleotide away, making a read error possible. The CDR3 loop is CASSLTGTGAFF. The CDR3 DNA reads TGTGCCAGCAGCTTAACGGGAACGGGAGCATTTTTT. V gene TRBV7-8 combines with J gene TRBJ1-4, with unresolved D. V was clipped by 2 bases and J by 17 bases, with 15 bases between them. The CDR3 totals 12 residues. The germline V gene encodes CDR1 SGHVS and CDR2 FQNEAQ.

This clonotype was found many times. The genes are TRBV19 and TRBJ2-7, with 10 bases lining up with TRBD1. Germline CDR1 is LNHDA and CDR2 is SQIVND (reference sequence). The CDR3 loop spans 15 amino acids. J gave up 4 bases and V 6 bases, and 9 bases lay outside the gene matches. The CDR3 spells CASSVNRDRGYEQYF. The CDR3 DNA is TGTGCCAGTAGCGTTAATCGGGACAGGGGTTACGAGCAGTACTTC.

The V gene is TRBV21-1, the J gene TRBJ1-1; the D call in the table, TRBD1, was not verified against the DNA. TRBV21-1 is reported as a pseudogene. The CDR3 spans 15 residues. CDR3 sequence (DNA): TGTGCCAGCAGGATGGGACAGGGGGAATTAACTGAAGCTTTCTTT. Amino acids: CASRMGQGELTEAFF.

This clonotype came up once. The chain carries TRBV5-1 and TRBJ2-1; D may be TRBD2 (5 bases). The CDR3 has 14 amino acids. Germline CDR1 reads SGHRS; CDR2 reads YFSETQ. Deletions cut 6 bases from V and 6 bases from J, with 16 bases between. The CDR3 loop is CASTLSEASNEQFF. Written as DNA, the CDR3 is TGCGCCAGCACCCTATCGGAGGCTTCCAATGAGCAGTTCTTC.

This sequence joins TRBV7-9 and TRBJ1-1; D might be TRBD1 (6 bases). The V gene lost 4 bases and the J gene lost 4 bases, with 10 bases spanning the gap. The CDR3 is made up of 13 amino acids. The germline V gene encodes CDR1 SEHNR and CDR2 FQNEAQ (reference sequence). This chain's CDR3 is CASSSPQGTEAFF. The CDR3 DNA reads as TGTGCCAGCAGCTCACCACAGGGCACTGAAGCTTTCTTT.

This clonotype occurred many times. The CDR3 nucleotides read TGCAGTGCTAGAGGGGAGAGGGACGCAACCTACGAGCAGTACTTC. This encodes CSARGERDATYEQYF. The chain recombines TRBV20-1 with TRBJ2-7; D is tentatively TRBD1 or TRBD2 (5 bases each). CDR3 length equals 15 residues. Germline V gene data show CDR1 as DFQATT and CDR2 as SNEGSKA (reference sequence). V lost 1 base, J lost 2 bases, and 15 bases lay in between.

With regard to this clonotype: A clone one base away is much larger, so this may be a read error. This rearrangement joins TRBV6-2 or TRBV6-3 to TRBJ1-1, with D possibly being TRBD1 (6 bases). The germline gives CDR1 MNHEY, CDR2 SVGEGT. This CDR3 has 12 amino acids. Trimming stripped 6 bases from V and 8 bases from J, with 13 bases between. CDR3 region: CASSLDRCEAFF. The CDR3, as DNA: TGTGCCAGCAGCCTCGACAGGTGCGAAGCTTTCTTT.

This clonotype was seen many times. The V and J genes are TRBV5-6 and TRBJ2-2; D uncertain. Trimming left V 5 bases short and J 1 base short, with 3 bases between. The CDR3 extends over 12 amino acids. Germline-derived CDR1 and CDR2 are SGHDT and YYEEEE. The CDR3 region has the DNA TGTGCCAGCAGTTTGAACACCGGGGAGCTGTTTTTT. It specifies CASSLNTGELFF.

This clonotype was seen a few times. The rearrangement uses TRBV15 and TRBJ1-1; TRBD1 matches 7 bases. The CDR3 has 15 residues. With V trimmed by 5 bases and J by 0 bases, 6 bases remained unmatched. Germline V lookup: CDR1 LNHNV, CDR2 YYDKDF (reference sequence). CDR3 sequence (DNA): TGTGCCACCAGCGGGGACAGACACATGAACACTGAAGCTTTCTTT. Protein sequence: CATSGDRHMNTEAFF.

This clonotype was found many times. The rearrangement joins TRBV7-9 to TRBJ2-5; TRBD1 matches 7 bases. The V and J ends lost 4 bases and 0 bases, in that order; junction bases with no gene match: 8. The CDR3 is made up of 16 amino acids. The germline gives CDR1 SEHNR, CDR2 FQNEAQ (reference sequence). CDR3 DNA sequence: TGTGCCAGCAGCTCGAACAGGGGAACGTACCAAGAGACCCAGTACTTC. Protein: CASSSNRGTYQETQYF.

This clonotype has at least ten counts. The chain recombines TRBV3-1 with TRBJ1-1; 7 bases are shared with TRBD1. V lost 6 bases, J lost 5 bases, and 9 bases stayed unmatched. CDR3 size: 14 residues. Germline lookup yields CDR1 LGHDT and CDR2 YNNKEL (reference sequence). The CDR3 spells CASSEAGGRTEAFF. The DNA for the CDR3 is TGTGCCAGCAGTGAAGCAGGGGGGAGGACTGAAGCTTTCTTT.

A remark on this clonotype: Since a much larger clone is just one base distant, this may be a read error. The V and J genes are TRBV7-9 and TRBJ2-5, with no clear D. Germline loops: CDR1 SEHNR, CDR2 FQNEAQ (reference sequence). This CDR3 contains 13 residues. The CDR3 sequence: CASSPTAEEPQYF. CDR3 DNA sequence: TGTGCCAGCAGCCCCACAGCTGAAGAGCCCCAGTACTTC.

A few counts support this clonotype. CDR3 coding DNA: TGTGCCAGCAGTTTATTGCCGGGAAGCTCCTATAATTCACCCCTCCACTTT. Translating it yields CASSLLPGSSYNSPLHF. The gene calls are TRBV27 and TRBJ1-6; D is unresolved. V shed 1 base and J shed 0 bases, with 10 bases lying between them. This CDR3 has 17 residues. Germline assignment: CDR1 MNHEY and CDR2 SMNVEV (reference sequence).

This clonotype was picked up many times. V is TRBV28 and J is TRBJ2-1; D is uncertain. V dropped 8 bases and J dropped 4 bases, with 12 bases sitting between them. The CDR3 runs to 13 residues. Looked up from germline, CDR1 is MDHEN and CDR2 is SYDVKM. The DNA for the CDR3 is TGTGCCAGCCAGGACGCCCCTTACAATGAGCAGTTCTTC. Translated: CASQDAPYNEQFF.

There are many counts of this clonotype. The chain is built from TRBV28 and TRBJ2-3; D is unresolved. From germline, CDR1 is MDHEN and CDR2 SYDVKM. V was cut by 5 bases and J by 1 base, with 19 bases left in between. This CDR3 is 17 amino acids long. CDR3 nucleotide sequence: TGTGCCAGCAGTCCCGCCCGACACAAGACACGCACAGATACGCAGTATTTT. Translating gives CASSPARHKTRTDTQYF.

In this sample, this clonotype turned up many times. The chain joins TRBV27 to TRBJ2-3; D may be TRBD1 (6 bases). Trimming cost V 4 bases and J 2 bases, with 7 bases left between them. The length of the CDR3 is 13 residues. CDR1 and CDR2 (germline): MNHEY, SMNVEV (reference sequence). The CDR3 is CASSSGDTDTQYF. The CDR3 DNA is TGTGCCAGCAGTTCAGGGGACACAGATACGCAGTATTTT.

In its sample, this clonotype was seen many times. The rearrangement joins TRBV30 to TRBJ2-3; 13 positions match TRBD2. CDR3 length: 17 residues. J lost 5 bases, V lost 5 bases, and 13 bases had no gene match. The germline gives CDR1 GTSNPN, CDR2 SVGIG (reference sequence). CDR3 in amino acids: CAWGGHMTSGGLDTQYF. Written as DNA, the CDR3 is TGTGCCTGGGGGGGACATATGACTAGCGGGGGGTTAGATACGCAGTATTTT.

The sample holds many counts of this clonotype. The chain couples TRBV2 to TRBJ1-5; TRBD1 might be the D (6 bases). This CDR3 has 17 residues. CDR1 is SNHLY and CDR2 is FYNNEI in the germline V gene. The V end was cut by 6 bases, the J end by 3 bases, with 21 bases between. CDR3 sequence (DNA): TGTGCCAGCAGCGCCGCGGACAGTCCCCTCGACAATCAGCCCCAGCATTTT. Encoded protein: CASSAADSPLDNQPQHF.

In its sample, this clonotype was seen many times. V is TRBV6-5 and J is TRBJ2-7; possibly TRBD2 for D (6 bases). This CDR3 region has 15 residues. Germline V gives CDR1 MNHEY, CDR2 SVGAGI. Deletions cut 5 bases from V and 2 bases from J, with 16 bases between. Here the CDR3 reads CASSPEASETYEQYF. The CDR3 DNA reads as TGTGCCAGCAGTCCGGAGGCTAGCGAAACCTACGAGCAGTACTTC.

This clonotype was recorded at least ten times. The chain couples TRBV9 to TRBJ2-3; TRBD1 might be the D (6 bases). The CDR3 runs 15 residues. Germline V gene lookup returns CDR1 SGDLS and CDR2 YYNGEE. Deletions cut 3 bases from V and 0 bases from J, with 11 bases between. Here the CDR3 DNA reads TGTGCCAGCAGCGCGACCGGGACAAGCACAGATACGCAGTATTTT. Translation: CASSATGTSTDTQYF.

Of note for this clonotype: This could be a read error, since a much larger clone is one nucleotide away. The rearrangement uses TRBV6-2 or TRBV6-3 and TRBJ1-1; no firm D call. Germline assignment: CDR1 MNHEY and CDR2 SVGEGT. The CDR3 is 12 residues long. V lost 4 bases and J lost 8, with 11 bases in between. The CDR3 DNA is TGTGCCAGCAGTTGCCCAGACCCCGAAGCTTTCTTT. Amino acids: CASSCPDPEAFF.

This clonotype was detected many times. The genes are TRBV20-1 and TRBJ2-6; D gene uncertain. Trimming took off 4 bases at V and 2 bases at J, with 9 bases between the two ends. Germline V lookup: CDR1 DFQATT, CDR2 SNEGSKA (reference sequence). The CDR3 covers 14 residues. CDR3 protein: CSATQETGANVLTF. The CDR3 DNA follows: TGCAGTGCTACTCAGGAAACTGGGGCCAACGTCCTGACTTTC.

The chain joins TRBV5-4 to TRBJ2-1; the match to TRBD2 covers 11 bases. J was trimmed by 10 bases and V by 4 bases; bases with no gene match: 7. The CDR3 covers 14 residues. Germline CDR1 reads SGHNT; CDR2 reads YYREEE (reference sequence). CDR3 protein: CASSPSGGPGEQFF. The CDR3, as DNA: TGTGCCAGCAGCCCTAGCGGGGGGCCCGGGGAGCAGTTCTTC. Full variable domain (remainder filled in from reference TRBV5-4 and TRBJ2-1): ETGVTQSPTHLIKTRGQQVTLRCSSQSGHNTVSWYQQALGQGPQFIFQYYREEENGRGNFPPRFSGLQFPNYSSELNVNALELDDSALYLCASSPSGGPGEQFFGPGTRLTVL.

The table lists this clonotype with many counts. The V call is TRBV28, the J call TRBJ2-7, with TRBD2 matching 8 bases. Germline CDR1 MDHEN, CDR2 SYDVKM. The CDR3 extends over 14 amino acids. The V gene end was trimmed by 4 bases and the J gene end by 5 bases; junction bases not matched to a gene: 7. The CDR3 DNA reads TGTGCCAGCAGTTCACCGGGACTAGGGGACGAGCAGTACTTC. Translation gives CASSSPGLGDEQYF. The whole variable domain, filled in from reference TRBV28 and TRBJ2-7, reads DVKVTQSSRYLVKRTGEKVFLECVQDMDHENMFWYRQDPGLGLRLIYFSYDVKMKEKGDIPEGYSVSREKKERFSLILESASTNQTSMYLCASSSPGLGDEQYFGPGTRLTVT.